These 13 T cell receptor beta chains were sequenced from one sample in a study of tumor-infiltrating lymphocytes in primary liver carcinoma. Total RNA (around 500 ng) served as template for TCR beta cDNA synthesis primed by a constant-region primer. Sequencing libraries for TCR beta derived from three nested multiplex PCR rounds that used slightly modified ARM-PCR. The first two PCR rounds used TRBV1-TRBV30 primers with a Cbeta primer, 9 to 10 cycles each. MiXCR, applied by TCRdb to the multiplex PCR reads, yields one record per CDR3 protein. The data contain roughly 48,000 distinct CDR3 sequences, roughly 77% of them singletons. The tissue used was unsorted bulk material of about 19-34 mg. RNA and DNA were co-extracted from it with the AllPrep DNA/RNA mini kit. Sequencing was carried out using liver tumor tissue from sampling region 3. As for subset: tumor region T3, left-lateral pole. These receptors all come from a man in his forties with primary liver carcinoma and hepatitis B virus infection.

This clonotype has a count of ten or more. V usage is TRBV29-1 and J usage is TRBJ2-5; 8 bases are shared with TRBD2. V lost 6 bases to trimming and J lost 7 bases; unmatched junction nucleotides: 4. Per germline, CDR1 SQVTM and CDR2 ANQGSEA. The CDR3 is 11 amino acids. DNA of the CDR3: TGCAGCGTAGCGGGAGAGGTGACCCAGTACTTC. As protein: CSVAGEVTQYF.

Comments on this clonotype: The junction and the germline gene differ at one end; a read error may be behind it. V usage is TRBV6-6 and J usage is TRBJ1-4; 11 bases line up with TRBD1. The CDR3 runs to 17 residues. Germline CDR1 reads MNHNY; CDR2 reads SVGAGI (reference sequence). The CDR3 reads CAGSFGTGGTTSEKLFF. As DNA, the CDR3 is TGTGCCGGCAGTTTTGGGACAGGGGGGACAACTAGTGAAAAACTGTTTTTT.

Concerning this clonotype itself: The CDR3 does not close with the conserved phenylalanine or tryptophan, likely indicating a read error. The chain has TRBV6-6 and TRBJ1-6; 8 bases match TRBD1. Looked up from germline, CDR1 is MNHNY and CDR2 is SVGAGI (reference sequence). J lost 8 bases, V lost 6 bases, and 12 bases had no gene match. The CDR3 has 16 residues. CDR3 region: CASSLPTGQAYSPLHI. CDR3 coding DNA: TGTGCCAGCAGCCTACCCACGGGACAGGCCTATTCACCCCTCCACATT.

As for this clonotype: A much more abundant neighbour one base away suggests this may be a read error. No conserved phenylalanine or tryptophan is present at the end of the CDR3, so a read error is the likely explanation. The V call is TRBV15, the J call TRBJ2-5; D call uncertain. Trimming shortened V by 0 bases and J by 3 bases, and 5 bases separated the two germline ends. The CDR3 extends over 13 amino acids. CDR1 is LNHNV and CDR2 is YYDKDF in the germline V gene (reference sequence). In nucleotides, the CDR3 is TGTGCCACCAGCAGAGATATGAAAGAGACCCAGTACCTC. It is translated as CATSRDMKETQYL.

V usage is TRBV11-2 and J usage is TRBJ2-1; 7 bases agree with TRBD2. V was clipped by 3 bases and J by 10 bases; unmatched bases: 15. CDR3 length: 16 amino acids. Germline loops: CDR1 SGHAT, CDR2 FQNNGV. The DNA of the CDR3 is TGTGCCAGCAGCTTGGATATCAGACTAGCCATGGACGAGCAGTTCTTC. Translating it yields CASSLDIRLAMDEQFF.

About this clonotype itself: At one of its ends the junction is not consistent with the germline gene, which may arise from a read error. CDR3 loop: CAGSLLKGQYF. In nucleotides, the CDR3 is TGTGCCGGCAGCCTCTTAAAGGGGCAGTATTTT. The V gene is TRBV4-1, the J gene TRBJ2-3; D is ambiguous. This CDR3 has 11 amino acids. The germline V gene encodes CDR1 MGHRA and CDR2 YSYEKL.

The genes are TRBV5-1 and TRBJ2-5; D remains unclear. CDR3 length equals 14 residues. Per germline, CDR1 SGHRS and CDR2 YFSETQ. The germline V and J ends were trimmed by 6 bases and 1 base, with 13 bases remaining between them. The CDR3 DNA reads as TGCGCCAGCACGGTCAGCATAGCCCAAGAGACCCAGTACTTC. Its translation is CASTVSIAQETQYF.

The V gene is TRBV12-3 or TRBV12-4, the J gene TRBJ2-4; D is unresolved. V was pared by 7 bases and J by 2 bases, with 12 bases between. The CDR3 contains 14 residues. The CDR3 region has the DNA TGTGCCAGCACTCGGGCCCAAACCAAAAACATTCAGTACTTC. Translated, it gives CASTRAQTKNIQYF.

In its sample, this clonotype was seen many times. V is TRBV6-5 and J is TRBJ2-1; unclear D gene. Trimming pared 0 bases from V and 3 bases from J, leaving 12 bases between. Germline CDR1 is MNHEY and CDR2 is SVGAGI. This CDR3 is built from 16 residues. CDR3 coding DNA: TGTGCCAGCAGTTACTCGAAGGGCGGTATCTACAATGAGCAGTTCTTC. This codes for CASSYSKGGIYNEQFF.

For this clonotype: The junction departs from the called germline gene at one end, perhaps through a read error. The CDR3 is CVSRRLAGGSEQYF. Here the CDR3 DNA reads TGTGTCAGCAGGAGACTAGCGGGAGGCAGCGAGCAGTACTTC. This rearrangement joins TRBV12-3 or TRBV12-4 to TRBJ2-7; 13 bases are shared with TRBD2. This CDR3 has 14 residues.

Regarding this clonotype: Relative to the germline gene, one junction end is altered; a read error may explain this. The chain carries TRBV6-5 and TRBJ1-4, with D perhaps matching TRBD1 (6 bases). The V gene's germline CDR1 is MNHEY and CDR2 SVGAGI. CDR3 size: 15 residues. For the CDR3, the DNA is TGTGCCAGCAGTTTCACGGGGGCGGGGGATGAAAAACTATTTTTT. Its protein is CASSFTGAGDEKLFF.

As for this clonotype: It is likely a read error, because the conserved phenylalanine at the end of the CDR3 is missing. The J gene is TRBJ2-5, the V gene TRBV5-1, with D perhaps TRBD1 (5 bases). Germline CDR1 SGHRS, CDR2 YFSETQ. CDR3 length: 17 amino acids. CDR3 in amino acids: CTSSLGLKVGPGETQYS. The CDR3 nucleotides are TGCACCAGCAGCTTGGGGCTAAAGGTAGGGCCGGGAGAGACCCAGTACTCC.

Only one count was recorded for this clonotype. A junction end diverges from the germline sequence, so it may reflect a read error. The V gene is TRBV11-2, the J gene TRBJ2-7; possibly TRBD1 or TRBD2 for D (5 bases each). Germline loops: CDR1 SGHAT, CDR2 FQNNGV. This CDR3 spans 13 amino acids. CDR3: CVSSLFGAKEHCF. DNA for the CDR3: TGTGTCAGCAGCTTATTCGGGGCGAAAGAGCATTGCTTC.